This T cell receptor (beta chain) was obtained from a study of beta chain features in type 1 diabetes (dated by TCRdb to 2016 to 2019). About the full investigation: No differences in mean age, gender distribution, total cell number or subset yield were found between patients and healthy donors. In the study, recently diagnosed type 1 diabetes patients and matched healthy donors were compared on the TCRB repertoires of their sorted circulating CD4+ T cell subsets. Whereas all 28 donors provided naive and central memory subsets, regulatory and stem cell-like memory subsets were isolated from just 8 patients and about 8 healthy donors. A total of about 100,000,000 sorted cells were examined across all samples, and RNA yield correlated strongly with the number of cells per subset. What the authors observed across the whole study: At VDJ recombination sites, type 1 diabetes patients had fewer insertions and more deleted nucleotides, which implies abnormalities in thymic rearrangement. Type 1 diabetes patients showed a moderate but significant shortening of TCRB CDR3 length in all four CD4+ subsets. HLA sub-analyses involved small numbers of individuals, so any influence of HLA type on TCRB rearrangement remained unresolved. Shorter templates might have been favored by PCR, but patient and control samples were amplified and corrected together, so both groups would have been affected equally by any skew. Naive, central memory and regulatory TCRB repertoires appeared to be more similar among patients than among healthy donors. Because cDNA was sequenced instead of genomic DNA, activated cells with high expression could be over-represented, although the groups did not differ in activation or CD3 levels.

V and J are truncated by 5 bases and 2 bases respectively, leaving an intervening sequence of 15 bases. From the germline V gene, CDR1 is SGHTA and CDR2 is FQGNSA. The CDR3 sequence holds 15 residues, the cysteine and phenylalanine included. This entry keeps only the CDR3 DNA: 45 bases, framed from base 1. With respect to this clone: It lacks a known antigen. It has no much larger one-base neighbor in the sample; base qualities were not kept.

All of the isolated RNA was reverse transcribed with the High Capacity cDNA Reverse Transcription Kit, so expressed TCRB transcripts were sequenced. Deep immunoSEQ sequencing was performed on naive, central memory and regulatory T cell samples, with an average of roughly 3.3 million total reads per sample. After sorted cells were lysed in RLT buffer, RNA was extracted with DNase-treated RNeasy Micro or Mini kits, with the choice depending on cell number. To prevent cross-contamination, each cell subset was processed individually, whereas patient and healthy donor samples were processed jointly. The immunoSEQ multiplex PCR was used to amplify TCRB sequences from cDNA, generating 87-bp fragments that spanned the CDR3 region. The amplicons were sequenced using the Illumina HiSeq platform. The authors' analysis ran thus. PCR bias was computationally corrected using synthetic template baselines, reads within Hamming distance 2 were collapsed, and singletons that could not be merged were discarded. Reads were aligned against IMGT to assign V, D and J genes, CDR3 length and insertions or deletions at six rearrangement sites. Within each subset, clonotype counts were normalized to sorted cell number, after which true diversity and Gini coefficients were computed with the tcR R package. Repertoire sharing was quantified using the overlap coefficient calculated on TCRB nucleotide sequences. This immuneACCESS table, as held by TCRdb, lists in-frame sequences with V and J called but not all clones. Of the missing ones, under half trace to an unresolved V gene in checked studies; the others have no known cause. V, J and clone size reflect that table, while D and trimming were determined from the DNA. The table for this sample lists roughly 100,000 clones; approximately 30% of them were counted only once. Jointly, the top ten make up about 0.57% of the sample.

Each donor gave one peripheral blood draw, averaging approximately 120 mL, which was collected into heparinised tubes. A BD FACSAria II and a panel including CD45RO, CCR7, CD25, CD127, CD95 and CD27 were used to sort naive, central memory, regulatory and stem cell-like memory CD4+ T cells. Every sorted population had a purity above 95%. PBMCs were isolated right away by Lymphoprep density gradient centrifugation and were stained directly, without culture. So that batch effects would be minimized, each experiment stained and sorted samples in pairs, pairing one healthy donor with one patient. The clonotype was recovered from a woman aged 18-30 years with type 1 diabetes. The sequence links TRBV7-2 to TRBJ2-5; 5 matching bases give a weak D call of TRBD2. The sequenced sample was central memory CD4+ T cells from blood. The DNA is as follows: TGTGCCAGCAGCCCCACCAGCGGCCCTCAAGAGACCCAGTACTTC. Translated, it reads CASSPTSGPQETQYF.